This section outlines one T cell receptor (beta chain) sequence together with its context. Source study methods: Nucleated cell counts were estimated from reference gene primer amplification. The protocol was immunoSEQ multiplex PCR, while the TCRdb copy is restricted to in-frame clones and leaves out a portion. V and J calls and clone size are copied from that table; D and trimming were computed from the DNA. The data show more than 150,000 clones, more than 75% seen once. These data belong to a study of blood T cell repertoires in COVID-19. Overall study: The United States, Italy and Spain were the sources of the acute and convalescent COVID-19 samples. Sources were T cells, B-cell-depleted T cells, or PBMCs; the material itself was cDNA or gDNA.

Sequencing was done on a sample of peripheral blood. This receptor was obtained from a middle-aged man with active or convalescent COVID-19.

The CDR3 reads CAWIQMGGIGEAFF. The CDR3 region has the DNA TGTGCCTGGATCCAAATGGGGGGTATTGGTGAAGCTTTCTTT. The chain links TRBV30 to TRBJ1-1; TRBD1 might be the D (5 bases). The CDR3 is 14 amino acids. Germline lookup yields CDR1 GTSNPN and CDR2 SVGIG (reference sequence). V gave up 4 bases and J gave up 7 bases, with 19 bases separating them.